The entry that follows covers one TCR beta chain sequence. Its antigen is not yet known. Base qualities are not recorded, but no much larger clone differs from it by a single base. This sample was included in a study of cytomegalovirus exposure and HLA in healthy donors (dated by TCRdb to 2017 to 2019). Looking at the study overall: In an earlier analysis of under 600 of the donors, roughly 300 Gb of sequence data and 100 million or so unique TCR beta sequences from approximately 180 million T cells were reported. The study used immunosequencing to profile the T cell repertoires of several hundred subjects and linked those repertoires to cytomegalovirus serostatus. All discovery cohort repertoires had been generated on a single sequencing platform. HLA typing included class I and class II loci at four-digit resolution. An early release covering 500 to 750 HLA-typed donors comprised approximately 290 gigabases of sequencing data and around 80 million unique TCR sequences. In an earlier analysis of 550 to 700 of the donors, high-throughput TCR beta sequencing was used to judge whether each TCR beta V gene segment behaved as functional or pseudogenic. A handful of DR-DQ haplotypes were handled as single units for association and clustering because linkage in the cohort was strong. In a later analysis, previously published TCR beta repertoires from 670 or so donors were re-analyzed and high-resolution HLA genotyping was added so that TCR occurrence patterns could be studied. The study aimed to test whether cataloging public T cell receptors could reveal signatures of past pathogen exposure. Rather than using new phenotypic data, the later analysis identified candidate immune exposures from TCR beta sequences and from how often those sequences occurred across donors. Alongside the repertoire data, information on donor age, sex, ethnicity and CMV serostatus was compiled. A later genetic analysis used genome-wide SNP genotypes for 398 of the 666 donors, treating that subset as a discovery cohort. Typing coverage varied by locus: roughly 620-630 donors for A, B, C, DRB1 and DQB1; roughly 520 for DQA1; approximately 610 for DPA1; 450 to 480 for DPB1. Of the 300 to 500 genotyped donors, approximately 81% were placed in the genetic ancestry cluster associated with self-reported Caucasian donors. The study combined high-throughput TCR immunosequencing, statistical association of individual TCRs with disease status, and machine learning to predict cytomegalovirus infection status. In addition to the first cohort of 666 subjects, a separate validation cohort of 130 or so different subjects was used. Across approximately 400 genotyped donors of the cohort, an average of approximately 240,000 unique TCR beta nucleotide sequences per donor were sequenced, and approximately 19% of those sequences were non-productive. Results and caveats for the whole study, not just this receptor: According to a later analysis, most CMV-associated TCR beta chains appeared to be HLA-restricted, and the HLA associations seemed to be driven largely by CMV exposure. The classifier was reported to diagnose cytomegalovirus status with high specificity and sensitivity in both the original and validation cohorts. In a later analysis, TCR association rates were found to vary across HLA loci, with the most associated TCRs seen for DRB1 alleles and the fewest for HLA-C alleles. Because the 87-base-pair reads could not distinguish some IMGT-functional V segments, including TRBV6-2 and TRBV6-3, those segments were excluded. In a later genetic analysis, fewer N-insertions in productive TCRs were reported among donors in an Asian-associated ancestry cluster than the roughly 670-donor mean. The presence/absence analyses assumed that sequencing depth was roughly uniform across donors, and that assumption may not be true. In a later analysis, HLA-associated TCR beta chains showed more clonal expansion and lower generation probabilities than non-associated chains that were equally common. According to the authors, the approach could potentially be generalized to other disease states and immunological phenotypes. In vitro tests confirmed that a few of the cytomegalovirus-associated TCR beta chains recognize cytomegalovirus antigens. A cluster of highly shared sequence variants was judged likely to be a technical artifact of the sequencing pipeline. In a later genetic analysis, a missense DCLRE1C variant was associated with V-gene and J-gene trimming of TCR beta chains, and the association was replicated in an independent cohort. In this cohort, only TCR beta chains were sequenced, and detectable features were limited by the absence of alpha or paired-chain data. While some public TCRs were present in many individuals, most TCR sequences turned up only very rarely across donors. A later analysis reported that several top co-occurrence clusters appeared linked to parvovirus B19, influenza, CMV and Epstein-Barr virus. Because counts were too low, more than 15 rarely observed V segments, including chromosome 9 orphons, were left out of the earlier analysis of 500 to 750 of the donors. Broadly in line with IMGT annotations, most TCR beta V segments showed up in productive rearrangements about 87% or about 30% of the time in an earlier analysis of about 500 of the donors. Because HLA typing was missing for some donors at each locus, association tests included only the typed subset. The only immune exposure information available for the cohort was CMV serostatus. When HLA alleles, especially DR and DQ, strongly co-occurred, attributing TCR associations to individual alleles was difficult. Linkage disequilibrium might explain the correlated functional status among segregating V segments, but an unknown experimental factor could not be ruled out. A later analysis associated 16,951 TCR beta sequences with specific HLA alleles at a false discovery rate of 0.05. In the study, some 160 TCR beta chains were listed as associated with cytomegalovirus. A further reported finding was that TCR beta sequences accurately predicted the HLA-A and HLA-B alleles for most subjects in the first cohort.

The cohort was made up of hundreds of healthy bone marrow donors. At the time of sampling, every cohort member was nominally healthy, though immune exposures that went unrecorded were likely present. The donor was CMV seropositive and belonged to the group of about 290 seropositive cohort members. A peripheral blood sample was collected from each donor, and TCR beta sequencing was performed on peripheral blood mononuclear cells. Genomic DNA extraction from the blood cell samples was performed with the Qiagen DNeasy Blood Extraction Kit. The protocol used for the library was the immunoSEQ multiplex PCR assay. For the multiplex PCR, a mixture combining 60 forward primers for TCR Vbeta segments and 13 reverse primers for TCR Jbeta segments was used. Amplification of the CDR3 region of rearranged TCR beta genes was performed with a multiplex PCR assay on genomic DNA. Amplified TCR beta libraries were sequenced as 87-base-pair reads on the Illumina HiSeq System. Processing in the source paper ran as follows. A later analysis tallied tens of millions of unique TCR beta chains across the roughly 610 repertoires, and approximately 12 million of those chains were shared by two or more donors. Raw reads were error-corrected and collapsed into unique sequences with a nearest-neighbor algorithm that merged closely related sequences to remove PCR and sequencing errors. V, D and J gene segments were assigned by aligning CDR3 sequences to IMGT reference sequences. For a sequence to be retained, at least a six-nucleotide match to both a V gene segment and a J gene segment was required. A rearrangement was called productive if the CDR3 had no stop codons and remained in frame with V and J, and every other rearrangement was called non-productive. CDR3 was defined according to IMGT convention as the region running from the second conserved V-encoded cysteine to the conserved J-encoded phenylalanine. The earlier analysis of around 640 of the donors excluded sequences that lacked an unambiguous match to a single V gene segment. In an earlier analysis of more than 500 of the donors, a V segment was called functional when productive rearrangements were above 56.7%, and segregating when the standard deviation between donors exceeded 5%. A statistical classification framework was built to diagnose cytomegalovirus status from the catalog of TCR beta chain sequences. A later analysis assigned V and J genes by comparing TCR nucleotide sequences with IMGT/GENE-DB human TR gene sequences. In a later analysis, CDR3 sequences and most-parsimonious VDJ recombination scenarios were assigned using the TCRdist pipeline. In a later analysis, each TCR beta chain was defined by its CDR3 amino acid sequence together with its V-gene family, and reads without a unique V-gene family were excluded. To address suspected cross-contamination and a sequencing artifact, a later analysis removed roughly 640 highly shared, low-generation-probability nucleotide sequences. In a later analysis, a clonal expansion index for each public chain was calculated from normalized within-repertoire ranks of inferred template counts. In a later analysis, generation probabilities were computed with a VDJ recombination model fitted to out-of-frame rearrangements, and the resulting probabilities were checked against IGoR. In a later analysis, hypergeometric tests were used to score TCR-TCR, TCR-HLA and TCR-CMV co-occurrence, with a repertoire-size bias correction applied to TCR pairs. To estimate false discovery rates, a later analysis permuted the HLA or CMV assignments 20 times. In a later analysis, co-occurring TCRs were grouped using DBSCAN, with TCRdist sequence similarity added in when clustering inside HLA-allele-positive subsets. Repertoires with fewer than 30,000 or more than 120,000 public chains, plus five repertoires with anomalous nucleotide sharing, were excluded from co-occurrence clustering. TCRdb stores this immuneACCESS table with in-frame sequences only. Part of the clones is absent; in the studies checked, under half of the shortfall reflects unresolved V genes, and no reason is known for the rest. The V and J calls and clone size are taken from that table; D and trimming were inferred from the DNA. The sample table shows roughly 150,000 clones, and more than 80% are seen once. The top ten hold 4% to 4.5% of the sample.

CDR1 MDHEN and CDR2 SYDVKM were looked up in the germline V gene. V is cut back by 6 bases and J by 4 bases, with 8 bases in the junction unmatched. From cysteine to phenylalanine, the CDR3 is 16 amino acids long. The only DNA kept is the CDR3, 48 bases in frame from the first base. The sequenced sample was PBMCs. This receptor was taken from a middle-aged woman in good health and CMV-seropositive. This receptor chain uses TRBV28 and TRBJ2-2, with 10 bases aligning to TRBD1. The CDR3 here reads CASSIIGTGVTGELFF. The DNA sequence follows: TGTGCCAGCAGCATTATCGGGACAGGGGTCACCGGGGAGCTGTTTTTT.